This T cell receptor (beta chain) is drawn from a study of blood T cell repertoires in COVID-19. Assay used: immunoSEQ multiplex PCR; TCRdb lists only in-frame clones, some missing. The data contain 270,000 or so clones, under 95% of them singletons. V was pared by 4 bases and J by 4 bases, with 7 bases between. This CDR3 has 12 residues. CDR1 is SGHAT and CDR2 is FQNNGV in the germline V gene. Sequenced: PBMCs or T cells enriched from blood (not recorded which). The gene calls are TRBV11-2 and TRBJ1-2; perhaps TRBD1 as D (5 bases). This TCR was sampled from a man between 40 and 49 years old who had been exposed to COVID-19. CDR3: CASSSQGYGYTF. The DNA of the CDR3 is TGTGCCAGCAGCTCGCAGGGCTATGGCTACACCTTC. Based on the CDR3 plus reference TRBV11-2 and TRBJ1-2, the full variable domain is EAGVAQSPRYKIIEKRQSVAFWCNPISGHATLYWYQQILGQGPKLLIQFQNNGVVDDSQLPKDRFSAERLKGVDSTLKIQPAKLEDSAVYLCASSSQGYGYTFGSGTRLTVV.